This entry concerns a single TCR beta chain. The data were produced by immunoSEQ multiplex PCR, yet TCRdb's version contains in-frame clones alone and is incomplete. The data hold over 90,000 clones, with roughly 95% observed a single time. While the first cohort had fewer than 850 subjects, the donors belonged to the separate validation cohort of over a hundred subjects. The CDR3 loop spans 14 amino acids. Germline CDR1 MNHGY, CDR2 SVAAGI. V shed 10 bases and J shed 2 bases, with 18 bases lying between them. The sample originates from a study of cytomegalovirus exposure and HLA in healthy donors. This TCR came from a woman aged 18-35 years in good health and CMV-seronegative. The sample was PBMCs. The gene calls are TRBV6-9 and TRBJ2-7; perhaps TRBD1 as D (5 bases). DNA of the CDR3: TGTGCCACTCCAAGCCAGGGCGGCACCTACGAGCAGTACTTC. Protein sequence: CATPSQGGTYEQYF.